This is a list of T cell receptor beta chains from one sample in a study of blood T cells in healthy people across ages. TCRdb re-called the 5' RACE reads through MiXCR, storing one row per CDR3 protein. The table shows some 890,000 distinct CDR3 sequences, with almost 30% occurring only once. The sample was also linked to a second study, of T cells of mothers and their children.

Sequenced sample: blood. The origin of the receptors is a woman in her thirties or forties in good health. Each CDR3 is given with its conserved first and last residue. A D gene is named only where the DNA matches it firmly. A row's size may be missing; if present it is once, few, many or a size class.

v_gene: TRBV12-3/TRBV12-4; abundance: many; j_gene: TRBJ2-5; d_gene: NA; CDR3nt: TGTGCCAGCAGTGTCCAGGTAGGAGAGACCCAGTACTTC; CDR3aa: CASSVQVGETQYF
v_gene: TRBV3-1; abundance: few; j_gene: TRBJ2-5; d_gene: NA; CDR3nt: TGTGCCAGCAGCCATCAGCCGGGGGAGACCCAGTACTTC; CDR3aa: CASSHQPGETQYF
v_gene: TRBV20-1; abundance: NA; j_gene: TRBJ2-7; d_gene: TRBD2; CDR3nt: TGCAGTGCTCGGGACCGGGGGGGGTACGAGCAGTACTTC; CDR3aa: CSARDRGGYEQYF
v_gene: TRBV7-3; abundance: many; j_gene: TRBJ2-6; d_gene: TRBD1; CDR3nt: TGTGCCAGCAGCTTATCCGCAGGGGGCTCTGGGGCCAACGTCCTGACTTTC; CDR3aa: CASSLSAGGSGANVLTF
v_gene: TRBV12-3/TRBV12-4; abundance: once; j_gene: TRBJ2-3; d_gene: NA; CDR3nt: TGTGCCAGCAGTTTCGGCGAGGGGCTTGCGGATACGCAGTATTTT; CDR3aa: CASSFGEGLADTQYF
v_gene: TRBV12-3/TRBV12-4; abundance: many; j_gene: TRBJ2-5; d_gene: NA; CDR3nt: TGTGCCAGCAGTTCTCCGGGGTACCAAGAGACCCAGTACTTC; CDR3aa: CASSSPGYQETQYF
v_gene: TRBV6-5; abundance: NA; j_gene: TRBJ1-5; d_gene: NA; CDR3nt: TGTGCCACTTCGGCTAGGGGGGGATATAGCAATCAGCCCCAGCATTTT; CDR3aa: CATSARGGYSNQPQHF
v_gene: TRBV7-2; abundance: NA; j_gene: TRBJ2-7; d_gene: NA; CDR3nt: TGTGCCAGCAACAAACGAAGGGGCTACGAGCAGTACTTC; CDR3aa: CASNKRRGYEQYF
v_gene: TRBV12-3/TRBV12-4; abundance: few; j_gene: TRBJ1-2; d_gene: TRBD1; CDR3nt: TGTGCCAGCAGTGGGGACAGGCAGACTAACTATGGCTACACCTTC; CDR3aa: CASSGDRQTNYGYTF
v_gene: TRBV7-9; abundance: many; j_gene: TRBJ2-6; d_gene: NA; CDR3nt: TGTGCCAGCAGCTTCGTGGTAGCTGGGGCCAACGTCCTGACTTTC; CDR3aa: CASSFVVAGANVLTF
v_gene: TRBV6-5; abundance: few; j_gene: TRBJ2-7; d_gene: NA; CDR3nt: TGTGCCAGCAGTCTAACCAGGACAGTTGACTCCTACGAGCAGTACTTC; CDR3aa: CASSLTRTVDSYEQYF
v_gene: TRBV27; abundance: NA; j_gene: TRBJ1-1; d_gene: TRBD1; CDR3nt: TGTGCCAGCAGCTACCAGGGGGCGCTTGACACTGAAGCTTTCTTT; CDR3aa: CASSYQGALDTEAFF
v_gene: TRBV29-1; abundance: few; j_gene: TRBJ2-7; d_gene: TRBD1; CDR3nt: TGCAGCGTTCACTCTGACAGGGGCGGGTACGAGCAGTACTTC; CDR3aa: CSVHSDRGGYEQYF
v_gene: TRBV15; abundance: few; j_gene: TRBJ1-1; d_gene: NA; CDR3nt: TGTGCCACCAGCAAACGGGGGGTGAACACTGAAGCTTTCTTT; CDR3aa: CATSKRGVNTEAFF
v_gene: TRBV14; abundance: NA; j_gene: TRBJ2-5; d_gene: TRBD1; CDR3nt: TGTGCCAGCAGCCAGGAGGAGGAGACAGGGGCGTACTTC; CDR3aa: CASSQEEETGAYF
v_gene: TRBV6-6; abundance: few; j_gene: TRBJ1-4; d_gene: NA; CDR3nt: TGTGCCAGCAAATTACAAACCGGGATACTTAATGAAAAACTGTTTTTT; CDR3aa: CASKLQTGILNEKLFF
v_gene: TRBV7-8; abundance: few; j_gene: TRBJ2-1; d_gene: NA; CDR3nt: TGTGCCAGCAGCTCCCCTACTGTATGGCAGTTCTTC; CDR3aa: CASSSPTVWQFF
v_gene: TRBV6-1; abundance: NA; j_gene: TRBJ2-3; d_gene: NA; CDR3nt: TGTGCCAGCATTCCGACTCGGGGGACAGATACGCGGTATTTT; CDR3aa: CASIPTRGTDTRYF
v_gene: TRBV6-1; abundance: NA; j_gene: TRBJ1-2; d_gene: TRBD1; CDR3nt: TGTGCCAACAGACCAAGGGACAGGGCTTCAACTAACTATGGCTACACCTTC; CDR3aa: CANRPRDRASTNYGYTF
v_gene: TRBV28; abundance: NA; j_gene: TRBJ1-2; d_gene: TRBD1; CDR3nt: TGTGCCAGCAGTTTATCCGGGACAGGGGGCGTCCGAGATGGCTACACCTTC; CDR3aa: CASSLSGTGGVRDGYTF
v_gene: TRBV20-1; abundance: NA; j_gene: TRBJ2-7; d_gene: NA; CDR3nt: TGCAGTGCTAGGCGGAACAGCGGTTCCTACGAGCAGTACTTC; CDR3aa: CSARRNSGSYEQYF
v_gene: TRBV6-1; abundance: NA; j_gene: TRBJ1-2; d_gene: NA; CDR3nt: TGTGCCAGCAGTACTCAGTGGAAGGGTGGCTACACCTTC; CDR3aa: CASSTQWKGGYTF
v_gene: TRBV18; abundance: NA; j_gene: TRBJ2-5; d_gene: NA; CDR3nt: TGTGCCAGCTCACCCCGGACAGCCTCGTACCAAGAGACCCAGTACTTC; CDR3aa: CASSPRTASYQETQYF
v_gene: TRBV29-1; abundance: NA; j_gene: TRBJ1-2; d_gene: NA; CDR3nt: TGCAGCGTTGGTGCGGGGCTGGGAGGCTACACCTTC; CDR3aa: CSVGAGLGGYTF
v_gene: TRBV28; abundance: few; j_gene: TRBJ1-2; d_gene: NA; CDR3nt: TGTGCCAGCGGGGGAACAGGGTGGTACACCTTC; CDR3aa: CASGGTGWYTF
v_gene: TRBV12-3/TRBV12-4; abundance: few; j_gene: TRBJ2-1; d_gene: TRBD1; CDR3nt: TGTGCCAGCAGTTCTACAGGGGGAGGTTCTAATGAGCAGTTCTTC; CDR3aa: CASSSTGGGSNEQFF
v_gene: TRBV7-2; abundance: NA; j_gene: TRBJ1-2; d_gene: NA; CDR3nt: TGTGCCAGCAGCTTAAGGCATCTTAACTATGGCTACACCTTC; CDR3aa: CASSLRHLNYGYTF